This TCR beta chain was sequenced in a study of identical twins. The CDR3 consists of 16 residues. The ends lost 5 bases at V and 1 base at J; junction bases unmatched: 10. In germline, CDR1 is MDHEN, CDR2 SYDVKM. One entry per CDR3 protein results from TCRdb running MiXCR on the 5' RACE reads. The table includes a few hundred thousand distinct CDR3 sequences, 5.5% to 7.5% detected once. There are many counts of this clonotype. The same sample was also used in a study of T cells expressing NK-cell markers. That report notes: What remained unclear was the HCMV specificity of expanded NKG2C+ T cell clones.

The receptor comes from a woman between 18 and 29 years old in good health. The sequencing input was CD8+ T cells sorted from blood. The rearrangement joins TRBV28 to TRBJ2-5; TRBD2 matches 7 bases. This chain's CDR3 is CASSPESGAGQETQYF. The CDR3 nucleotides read TGTGCCAGCAGTCCAGAGAGCGGGGCGGGCCAAGAGACCCAGTACTTC.